Listed below are T cell receptor beta chains from one sample, sequenced in a study of OX40 agonist ivuxolimab in advanced cancers. Some clones are missing from TCRdb's copy, which holds only in-frame ones; the method was immunoSEQ multiplex PCR. Of tens of thousands of clones listed, about nine tenths are singletons. The sample was CD4+ or CD8+ T cells sorted from blood, taken in a trial of the OX40 agonist ivuxolimab. These receptors were collected from an adult with an advanced solid tumor such as melanoma, head and neck, liver or kidney cancer. Each CDR3 is given with its conserved first and last residue. A D gene is named only where the DNA matches it firmly. Not every row has a clone size; where given, it reads once, few, many or a size class.

CDR3	DNA	size	D	V	J	length
CAVGGLNTEAFF	TGTGCTGTAGGGGGGTTGAACACTGAAGCTTTCTTT	NA	NA	TRBV28	TRBJ1-1	12
CASSFDRATGELFF	TGCGCCAGCAGCTTTGACAGGGCCACCGGGGAGCTGTTTTTT	NA	TRBD1	TRBV5-1	TRBJ2-2	14
CASSFSGTALNTEAFF	TGTGCCAGCAGTTTCTCGGGGACAGCCTTGAACACTGAAGCTTTCTTT	few	TRBD1	TRBV28	TRBJ1-1	16
CATSRGGARDEKLFF	TGTGCCACCAGCAGAGGGGGGGCGAGGGATGAAAAACTGTTTTTT	NA	NA	TRBV15	TRBJ1-4	15
CASSSRGGGDYEQYF	TGTGCCAGCAGCTCACGCGGAGGGGGAGACTACGAGCAGTACTTC	NA	NA	TRBV5-6	TRBJ2-7	15
CASTSNRDEKLFF	TGTGCCAGCACCTCCAACAGGGATGAAAAACTGTTTTTT	NA	NA	TRBV6-5	TRBJ1-4	13
CASSLAAATNYGYTF	TGTGCCAGCAGCTTAGCGGCGGCCACTAACTATGGCTACACCTTC	NA	NA	TRBV7-9	TRBJ1-2	15
CAWRRQGSYGYTF	TGTGCCTGGAGACGCCAGGGCTCCTATGGCTACACCTTC	NA	NA	TRBV30	TRBJ1-2	13
CASRRGQGANYGYTF	TGTGCCAGCAGACGAGGGCAGGGGGCTAACTATGGCTACACCTTC	NA	TRBD1	TRBV27	TRBJ1-2	15
CASSPDPENSYEQYF	TGCGCCAGCAGCCCGGACCCGGAAAATTCCTACGAGCAGTACTTC	NA	NA	TRBV5-1	TRBJ2-7	15
CASSLNRGNSPLHF	TGTGCCAGCAGCTTGAACCGCGGGAATTCACCCCTCCACTTT	NA	NA	TRBV5-4	TRBJ1-6	14
CATQDRGHGNTIYF	TGTGCCACCCAGGACAGGGGGCATGGAAACACCATATATTTT	NA	TRBD1	TRBV15	TRBJ1-3	14
CASSPQGTVNTEAFF	TGTGCCAGCAGCCCTCAAGGAACGGTGAACACTGAAGCTTTCTTT	NA	NA	TRBV11-2	TRBJ1-1	15
CASSLAPVRSSYNEQFF	TGTGCCAGCAGCTTAGCCCCTGTCCGGAGCTCCTACAATGAGCAGTTCTTC	NA	NA	TRBV7-6	TRBJ2-1	17
CASSSQGRYGYTF	TGTGCCAGCAGTTCCCAGGGGCGCTATGGCTACACCTTC	NA	NA	TRBV2	TRBJ1-2	13
CASGTSNTGELFF	TGTGCCTCCGGGACATCGAACACCGGGGAGCTGTTTTTT	NA	NA	TRBV6-1	TRBJ2-2	13
CASSLEQSTDTQYF	TGCGCCAGCAGCTTGGAACAGTCTACAGATACGCAGTATTTT	NA	NA	TRBV5-1	TRBJ2-3	14
CASSLALAGAGSSYEQYF	TGTGCCAGCAGCTTGGCGCTAGCGGGAGCCGGAAGCTCCTACGAGCAGTACTTC	NA	TRBD2	TRBV5-8	TRBJ2-7	18
CASSSEEETQYF	TGCGCCAGCAGTTCAGAAGAAGAGACCCAGTACTTC	NA	NA	TRBV10-2	TRBJ2-5	12
CASKEGSSQETQYF	TGTGCCAGCAAAGAAGGGAGCAGCCAAGAGACCCAGTACTTC	NA	NA	TRBV5-6	TRBJ2-5	14
CAIQGHGELFF	TGTGCCATACAGGGGCACGGGGAGCTGTTTTTT	NA	TRBD1	TRBV10-3	TRBJ2-2	11
CASSRLFRDTQYF	TGTGCCAGCAGCCGTCTATTCAGGGATACGCAGTATTTT	NA	NA	TRBV7-3	TRBJ2-3	13
CASSPGVDREQYF	TGTGCCAGCTCACCAGGGGTTGATCGAGAGCAGTACTTC	many	NA	TRBV18	TRBJ2-7	13
CASSESSGSKVDTQYF	TGCGCCAGCAGTGAAAGTAGCGGGAGTAAAGTAGATACGCAGTATTTT	few	TRBD2	TRBV10-1	TRBJ2-3	16
CASSSHGGRSNYGYTF	TGTGCCAGTAGTTCCCACGGGGGACGGTCTAACTATGGCTACACCTTC	NA	NA	TRBV6-6	TRBJ1-2	16
CASSLGDGAYEQYF	TGTGCCAGCAGCTTAGGGGACGGAGCCTACGAGCAGTACTTC	once	NA	TRBV7-3	TRBJ2-7	14
CASKRGRIDTEAFF	TGTGCCTCGAAAAGGGGGCGGATTGACACTGAAGCTTTCTTT	NA	TRBD1	TRBV30	TRBJ1-1	14
CASSQTTGVNTEAFF	TGCGCCAGCAGCCAAACGACAGGGGTCAACACTGAAGCTTTCTTT	NA	TRBD1	TRBV4-1	TRBJ1-1	15
CAISEGRTNYGYTF	TGTGCCATCAGTGAAGGGAGAACCAACTATGGCTACACCTTC	NA	NA	TRBV10-3	TRBJ1-2	14
CASSNPGREEAFF	TGTGCCAGCAGTAACCCCGGCCGGGAGGAGGCTTTCTTT	NA	NA	TRBV6-5	TRBJ1-1	13
CASRRPGTLDEKLFF	TGTGCCAGTAGGCGACCCGGGACCCTAGATGAAAAACTGTTTTTT	NA	NA	TRBV19	TRBJ1-4	15
CASTSGQGRGNTIYF	TGTGCCAGCACGTCGGGACAGGGGAGGGGAAACACCATATATTTT	NA	TRBD1	TRBV6-5	TRBJ1-3	15
CASSLDGPDRLAKNIQYF	TGTGCCAGTAGTCTTGATGGGCCGGACAGATTAGCCAAAAACATTCAGTACTTC	NA	NA	TRBV19	TRBJ2-4	18
CASRPLGRSYEQYF	TGTGCCAGCAGGCCCTTGGGCCGCTCCTACGAGCAGTACTTC	NA	NA	TRBV27	TRBJ2-7	14
CASSRSGGHTEAFF	TGCGCCAGCAGCAGGAGCGGGGGCCACACTGAAGCTTTCTTT	NA	NA	TRBV5-1	TRBJ1-1	14
CASSLDRVRFFNQPQHF	TGTGCCAGCAGCTTGGACAGGGTTCGGTTTTTTAATCAGCCCCAGCATTTT	NA	TRBD1	TRBV7-8	TRBJ1-5	17
CASSLGGANYGYTF	TGTGCCAGCAGTTTAGGTGGGGCAAACTATGGCTACACCTTC	NA	NA	TRBV27	TRBJ1-2	14
CASSLVEGGETQYF	TGTGCCAGCAGCTTGGTCGAAGGGGGGGAGACCCAGTACTTC	NA	NA	TRBV7-9	TRBJ2-5	14
CAWGKGSYNSPLHF	TGTGCCTGGGGAAAAGGATCCTATAATTCACCCCTCCACTTT	NA	NA	TRBV30	TRBJ1-6	14
CAWSVSSQAQKLFF	TGTGCCTGGAGTGTAAGCTCCCAGGCACAAAAACTGTTTTTT	NA	NA	TRBV30	TRBJ1-4	14
CASSPDRVETQYF	TGTGCTAGCAGCCCGGACAGGGTTGAGACCCAGTACTTC	NA	TRBD1	TRBV7-7	TRBJ2-5	13
CATSRGQETQYF	TGTGCCACCAGCAGAGGCCAAGAGACCCAGTACTTC	NA	NA	TRBV15	TRBJ2-5	12
CATNRRDGELFF	TGTGCCACCAATAGGAGGGACGGGGAGCTGTTTTTT	NA	NA	TRBV28	TRBJ2-2	12
CASSQWLRGTGNTIYF	TGCGCCAGCAGCCAATGGCTAAGAGGGACGGGAAACACCATATATTTT	NA	NA	TRBV4-1	TRBJ1-3	16
CASSIIGSQSYEQYF	TGTGCCAGCAGCATTATAGGGAGCCAATCCTACGAGCAGTACTTC	NA	NA	TRBV7-2	TRBJ2-7	15
CASSAGTSGAKTYEQYF	TGCGCCAGCAGCGCCGGGACTAGCGGGGCCAAGACCTACGAGCAGTACTTC	NA	TRBD2	TRBV5-1	TRBJ2-7	17
CASSRVSDSPETQYF	TGTGCCAGCAGCAGAGTGTCGGACAGCCCAGAGACCCAGTACTTC	NA	NA	TRBV5-4	TRBJ2-5	15
CASSYKAGGSYEQYF	TGTGCCAGCAGTTATAAGGCAGGGGGTAGCTACGAGCAGTACTTC	NA	TRBD1	TRBV6-5	TRBJ2-7	15
CASSSEGNTGELFF	TGTGCCAGCAGCTCCGAAGGGAACACCGGGGAGCTGTTTTTT	NA	NA	TRBV7-3	TRBJ2-2	14
CASSFQGEQPQHF	TGTGCCAGCAGTTTTCAAGGTGAGCAGCCCCAGCATTTT	NA	NA	TRBV27	TRBJ1-5	13
CSVERTAGTEAFF	TGCAGCGTTGAACGGACAGCCGGCACTGAAGCTTTCTTT	NA	NA	TRBV29-1	TRBJ1-1	13
CASSSPGQSSTDTQYF	TGTGCCAGCAGTTCGCCGGGACAGTCTAGCACAGATACGCAGTATTTT	NA	TRBD1	TRBV28	TRBJ2-3	16
CASSVATGGYEQYF	TGTGCCAGCAGCGTAGCAACTGGGGGGTACGAGCAGTACTTC	NA	NA	TRBV7-3	TRBJ2-7	14
CASSYSGQGLSQPQHF	TGTGCCAGCAGTTACTCGGGGCAGGGTCTGAGTCAGCCCCAGCATTTT	NA	NA	TRBV6-5	TRBJ1-5	16
CATLKGASRYGYTF	TGTGCCACCTTGAAGGGTGCCAGTCGGTATGGCTACACCTTC	NA	NA	TRBV28	TRBJ1-2	14
CASSTTGLTEAFF	TGTGCCAGCAGCACAACAGGGCTCACTGAAGCTTTCTTT	NA	NA	TRBV9	TRBJ1-1	13
CASSQRVGLGTQYF	TGTGCCAGCAGCCAACGGGTCGGTCTGGGAACCCAGTACTTC	NA	NA	TRBV14	TRBJ2-5	14
CSGRLSTYNEQFF	TGCAGCGGTAGGCTCTCAACCTACAATGAGCAGTTCTTC	NA	NA	TRBV29-1	TRBJ2-1	13
CASSRHEQFF	TGTGCCAGTAGTAGACATGAGCAGTTCTTC	NA	NA	TRBV19	TRBJ2-1	10